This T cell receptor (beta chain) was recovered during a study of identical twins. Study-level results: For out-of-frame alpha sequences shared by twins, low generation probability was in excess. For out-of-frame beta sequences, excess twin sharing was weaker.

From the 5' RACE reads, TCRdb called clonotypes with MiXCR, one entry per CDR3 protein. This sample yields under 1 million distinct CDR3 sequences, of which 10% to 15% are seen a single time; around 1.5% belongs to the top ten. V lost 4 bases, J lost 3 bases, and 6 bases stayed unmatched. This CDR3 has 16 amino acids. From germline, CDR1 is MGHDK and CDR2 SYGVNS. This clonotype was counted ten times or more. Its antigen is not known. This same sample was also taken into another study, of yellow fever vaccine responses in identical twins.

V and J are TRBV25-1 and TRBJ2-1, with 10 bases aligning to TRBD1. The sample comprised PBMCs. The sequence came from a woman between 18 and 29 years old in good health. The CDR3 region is CASSGVGTGVYNEQFF. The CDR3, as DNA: TGTGCCAGCAGTGGAGTCGGGACAGGGGTCTACAATGAGCAGTTCTTC.